Presented here are 14 T cell receptor beta chains from one specimen sequenced in a study of blood T cell repertoires in COVID-19 (TCRdb year 2020). The library was made by the immunoSEQ multiplex PCR assay. TCRdb holds this immuneACCESS table with in-frame rearrangements only. Some clones are missing; in checked studies, unresolved V genes explain under half, and the rest has no known cause. Here the sample has 280,000 or so clones; around 91% occur a single time. Together, the top ten hold around 12% of the sample. The sample was peripheral blood. The origin of the receptors is a woman aged 55-69 years with acute or convalescent COVID-19.

This chain uses TRBV2 with TRBJ1-4; D remains unclear. The CDR3 spans 14 residues. Germline assignment: CDR1 SNHLY and CDR2 FYNNEI. Trimming removed 8 bases from V and 0 bases from J, with 10 bases in between. The CDR3 here is CASLQTSTNEKLFF. The CDR3 nucleotides are TGTGCCAGCCTCCAGACATCAACTAATGAAAAACTGTTTTTT.

This clone was observed once. This sequence joins TRBV4-2 and TRBJ1-1, with D possibly matching TRBD1 (5 bases). Trimming left V 1 base short and J 1 base short, with 13 bases between. This CDR3 region has 16 residues. Germline CDR1 reads LGHNA; CDR2 reads YNFKEQ. CDR3 DNA: TGTGCCAGCAGCCAAGTGGGCCAGGGCCAGAACACTGAAGCTTTCTTT. Amino acid sequence: CASSQVGQGQNTEAFF.

The gene calls are TRBV12-3 or TRBV12-4 and TRBJ1-2, with 9 positions matching TRBD1. After removal of 3 bases from V and 6 bases from J, the junction contained 2 bases not matched to a gene. The CDR3 is 13 amino acids. The CDR3 region has the DNA TGTGCCAGCAGTTTTCGACAGGGGGATGGCTACACCTTC. This encodes CASSFRQGDGYTF.

This sequence joins TRBV5-4 and TRBJ2-1; unclear D gene. V gave up 2 bases and J gave up 8 bases, with 17 bases separating them. The CDR3 spans 15 residues. Looked up from germline, CDR1 is SGHNT and CDR2 is YYREEE (reference sequence). CDR3 nucleotides: TGTGCCAGCAGCTTCCCCGGCCCTGGGCTCGATGAGCAGTTCTTC. This codes for CASSFPGPGLDEQFF.

The chain employs TRBV18 and TRBJ2-7, with D possibly TRBD1 on 5 matching bases. The CDR3 contains 13 residues. The ends were cut back, 6 bases at V and 1 base at J, with 10 bases in the middle. The germline V gene encodes CDR1 KGHSH and CDR2 LQKENI. The CDR3 reads CASSGQGSYEQYF. DNA for the CDR3: TGTGCCAGCTCTGGGCAGGGTTCCTACGAGCAGTACTTC.

V usage is TRBV5-5 and J usage is TRBJ1-2; the match to TRBD1 covers 7 bases. V trimming: 0 bases; J trimming: 5 bases; junction bases outside the gene matches: 4. In germline, CDR1 is SGHKS, CDR2 YYEKEE (reference sequence). The CDR3 has 14 residues. The DNA for the CDR3 is TGTGCCAGCAGCTTGGTTACAGGGGTATATGGCTACACCTTC. It translates to CASSLVTGVYGYTF. Supplemented by reference TRBV5-5 and TRBJ1-2, the full variable domain reads DAGVTQSPTHLIKTRGQQVTLRCSPISGHKSVSWYQQVLGQGPQFIFQYYEKEERGRGNFPDRFSARQFPNYSSELNVNALLLGDSALYLCASSLVTGVYGYTFGSGTRLTVV.

The chain recombines TRBV28 with TRBJ1-5; perhaps TRBD1 as D (5 bases). CDR1 and CDR2 from the germline V gene are MDHEN and SYDVKM. The germline V and J ends were trimmed by 6 bases and 3 bases, with 12 bases remaining between them. This CDR3 comprises 14 residues. Here the CDR3 DNA reads TGTGCCAGCAGGTCTGGGGGGGTCAATCAGCCCCAGCATTTT. Residues: CASRSGGVNQPQHF.

This clone was seen just once. The chain couples TRBV18 to TRBJ1-1, with a weak D call TRBD1 (6 bases). Between the trimmed V and J ends, which lost 9 bases and 1 base, there was a span of 12 bases. CDR1 is KGHSH and CDR2 is LQKENI in the germline V gene. This CDR3 is 13 amino acids long. DNA of the CDR3: TGTGCCAGTAAAACGGACAGGAACACTGAAGCTTTCTTT. It specifies CASKTDRNTEAFF.

This rearrangement joins TRBV19 to TRBJ2-2, with 8 bases aligning to TRBD1. J was trimmed by 4 bases and V by 4 bases; bases with no gene match: 5. Per the germline V gene, CDR1 is LNHDA and CDR2 is SQIVND (reference sequence). There are 15 residues in the CDR3. Here the CDR3 reads CASSNQGAATGELFF. CDR3 coding DNA: TGTGCCAGTAGTAATCAGGGGGCCGCCACCGGGGAGCTGTTTTTT.

The V and J genes are TRBV6-4 and TRBJ1-1; D not certain. Deletions cut 6 bases from V and 0 bases from J, with 14 bases between. This CDR3 has 15 residues. Germline V CDR1 and CDR2: MRHNA, SNTAGT. The CDR3 spells CASSEWAGMNTEAFF. The CDR3 DNA follows: TGTGCCAGCAGCGAATGGGCAGGCATGAACACTGAAGCTTTCTTT.

V is TRBV5-5 and J is TRBJ1-2; 11 positions match TRBD1. CDR1 is SGHKS, CDR2 YYEKEE, per germline (reference sequence). With V trimmed by 1 base and J by 7 bases, 15 bases remained unmatched. The CDR3 runs to 18 residues. CDR3 bases: TGTGCCAGCAGCTTGAGATTTTATCCGGGACAGGGGGAAGGTGGCTACACCTTC. Residues: CASSLRFYPGQGEGGYTF.

The count of this clone is one. V usage is TRBV19 and J usage is TRBJ1-5, with D possibly being TRBD1 (5 bases). Between the trimmed V and J ends, which lost 5 bases and 2 bases, there was a span of 22 bases. CDR3 length equals 18 residues. The germline V gene has CDR1 LNHDA and CDR2 SQIVND (reference sequence). CDR3 amino acids: CASSSGVWTRRGNQPQHF. CDR3 in DNA: TGTGCCAGTAGTTCGGGAGTCTGGACAAGAAGGGGCAATCAGCCCCAGCATTTT.

The chain employs TRBV21-1 and TRBJ1-4. TRBV21-1 is a known pseudogene. The CDR3 is 21 residues long. The CDR3 spells CAIHITLGGLLTSSTNEKLFF. The DNA of the CDR3 is TGTGCCATCCACATCACCCTCGGGGGACTACTGACTTCTTCAACTAATGAAAAACTGTTTTTT.

The chain is built from TRBV28 and TRBJ1-4; TRBD1 matches at 9 bases. CDR1 and CDR2 (germline): MDHEN, SYDVKM. CDR3 length: 15 residues. V lost 4 bases, J lost 8 bases, and 8 bases stayed unmatched. The CDR3 nucleotides are TGTGCCAGCAGTTCAACCGGGACAGGGAGAGAAAAACTGTTTTTT. This codes for CASSSTGTGREKLFF.